The next 5 T cell receptor beta chains were all read from a single sample in a study of T cell responses to AZD1222 COVID-19 vaccine. Clones were read by immunoSEQ multiplex PCR, and TCRdb kept only the in-frame ones, dropping some. The data contain 150,000 to 200,000 clones, 90% to 95% of them singletons. The material was peripheral blood, obtained on day 0 of AZD1222 vaccination. These receptor sequences come from an adult in good health.

This chain uses TRBV9 with TRBJ2-5; 10 nucleotides match TRBD2. Germline assignment: CDR1 SGDLS and CDR2 YYNGEE. This CDR3 spans 16 amino acids. V lost 2 bases to trimming and J lost 2 bases; unmatched junction nucleotides: 6. The CDR3 nucleotides are TGTGCCAGCAGCGTCTCCCCGACTAGCGGGCAAGAGACCCAGTACTTC. This encodes CASSVSPTSGQETQYF.

The chain uses TRBV19 and TRBJ1-2; no firm D call. CDR1 is LNHDA and CDR2 is SQIVND in the germline V gene (reference sequence). V gave up 3 bases and J gave up 6 bases, with 8 bases separating them. The CDR3 extends over 12 amino acids. CDR3 in DNA: TGTGCCAGTAGTATTCGACGACATGGCTACACCTTC. This gives the protein CASSIRRHGYTF.

J is TRBJ1-1 and V is TRBV3-1 (or the pseudogene TRBV3-2); no firm D call. CDR1 is LGHDT, CDR2 YNNKEL, per germline (reference sequence). Deletions cut 5 bases from V and 1 base from J, with 14 bases between. The CDR3 runs to 15 residues. For the CDR3, the DNA is TGTGCCAGCAGCTTCAACGGGGTGGGGAACACTGAAGCTTTCTTT. Its protein is CASSFNGVGNTEAFF.

The rearrangement uses TRBV5-1 and TRBJ1-1, with a tentative D call TRBD1 (6 bases). The V end was cut by 4 bases, the J end by 3 bases, with 16 bases between. The length of the CDR3 is 15 residues. Germline CDR1 reads SGHRS; CDR2 reads YFSETQ. The CDR3 is CASSPTGLRDTEAFF. The CDR3 DNA sequence: TGCGCCAGCAGCCCCACAGGGTTGCGGGACACTGAAGCTTTCTTT.

The chain employs TRBV18 and TRBJ1-1; perhaps TRBD1 as D (5 bases). The V end lost 4 bases, the J end lost 0 bases, and 12 bases lay between the germline ends. This CDR3 is built from 15 residues. CDR1 and CDR2 from the germline V gene are KGHSH and LQKENI. CDR3 sequence reads: CASSQVAGMNTEAFF. In nucleotides, the CDR3 is TGTGCCAGCTCACAGGTTGCAGGGATGAACACTGAAGCTTTCTTT.